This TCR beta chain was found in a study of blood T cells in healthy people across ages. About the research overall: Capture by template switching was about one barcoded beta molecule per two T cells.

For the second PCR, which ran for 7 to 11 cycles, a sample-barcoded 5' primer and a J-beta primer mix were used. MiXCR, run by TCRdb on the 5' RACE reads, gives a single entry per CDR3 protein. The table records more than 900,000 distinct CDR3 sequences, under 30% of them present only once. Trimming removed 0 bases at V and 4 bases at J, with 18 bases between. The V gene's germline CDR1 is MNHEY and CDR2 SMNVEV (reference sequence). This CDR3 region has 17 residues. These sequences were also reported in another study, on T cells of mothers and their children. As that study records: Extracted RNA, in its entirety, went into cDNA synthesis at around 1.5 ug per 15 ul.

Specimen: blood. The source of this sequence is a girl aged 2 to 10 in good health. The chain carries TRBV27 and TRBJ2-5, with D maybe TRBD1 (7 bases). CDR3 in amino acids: CASSLSSLRGDRETQYF. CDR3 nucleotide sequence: TGTGCCAGCAGTTTATCGTCCCTCAGGGGGGATCGAGAGACCCAGTACTTC.